This T cell receptor (beta chain) was identified in a study of T cells in localized non-small cell lung cancer. V gave up 3 bases and J gave up 8 bases, with 13 bases separating them. The germline V gene encodes CDR1 MNHEY and CDR2 SMNVEV (reference sequence). The CDR3 runs 13 residues. Method: immunoSEQ multiplex PCR; TCRdb's copy keeps in-frame clones and lacks some. Found here are about 53,000 clones, 75% to 90% of them singletons; the top ten hold about a sixth. The chain uses TRBV27 and TRBJ1-2; D gene ambiguous. The sample in question was peripheral blood mononuclear cells, obtained before any cancer treatment. The sequence was collected from a man aged 40-75 years with stage III lung adenocarcinoma. The chain's CDR3 is CASSFNQEGGYTF. In DNA form, the CDR3 reads TGTGCCAGCAGTTTTAATCAGGAAGGGGGCTACACCTTC.